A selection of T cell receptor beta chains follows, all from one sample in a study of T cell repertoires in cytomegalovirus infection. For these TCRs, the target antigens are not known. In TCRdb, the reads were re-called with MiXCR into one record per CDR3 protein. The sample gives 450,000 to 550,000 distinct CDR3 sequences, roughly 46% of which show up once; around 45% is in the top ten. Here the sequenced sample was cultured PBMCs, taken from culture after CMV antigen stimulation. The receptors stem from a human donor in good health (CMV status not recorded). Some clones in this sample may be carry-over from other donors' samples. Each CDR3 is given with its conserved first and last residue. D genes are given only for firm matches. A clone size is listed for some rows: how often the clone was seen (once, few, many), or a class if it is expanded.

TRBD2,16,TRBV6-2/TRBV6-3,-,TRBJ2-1,TGTGCCAGCAGTTACGAGGGACTAGCGGGAACCAATGAGCAGTTCTTC,CASSYEGLAGTNEQFF
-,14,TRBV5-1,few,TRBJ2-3,TGCGCCAGCAGCTTCGAAGAGGGGTCAGATACGCAGTATTTT,CASSFEEGSDTQYF
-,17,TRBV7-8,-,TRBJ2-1,TGTGCCAGCAGCCCCCTGGGGCGGGGGCCCTCCTACAATGAGCAGTTCTTC,CASSPLGRGPSYNEQFF
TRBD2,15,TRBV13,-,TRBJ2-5,TGTGCCAGCAGCCACCTTCGGGGGGGACAAGAGACCCAGTACTTC,CASSHLRGGQETQYF
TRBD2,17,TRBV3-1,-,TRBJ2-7,TGTGCCAGCAGCCAAGGTCCCGGGGGGAAAGCCTTGCACGAGCAGTACTTC,CASSQGPGGKALHEQYF
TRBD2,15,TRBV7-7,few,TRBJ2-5,TGTGCCAGCAGCTTTGGTCTAGCGGGGGAAGAGACCCAGTACTTC,CASSFGLAGEETQYF
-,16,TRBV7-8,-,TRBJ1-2,TGTGCCAGCAGCTTGGCGTGGGGCGGGAGCGGGTATGGCTACACCTTC,CASSLAWGGSGYGYTF
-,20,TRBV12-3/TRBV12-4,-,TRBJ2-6,TGTGCCAGCAGTTTCTGGTACGACCCAGGCTCGATCTCTGGGGCCAACGTCCTGACTTTC,CASSFWYDPGSISGANVLTF
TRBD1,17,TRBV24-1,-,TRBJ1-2,TGTGCCACCAACGACGGGTTTTGTACAGGGGCCCTCTATGGCTACACCTTC,CATNDGFCTGALYGYTF
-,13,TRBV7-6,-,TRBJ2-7,TGTGCCAGCAGCGAGCGAGGGGAGTACGAGCAGTACTTC,CASSERGEYEQYF
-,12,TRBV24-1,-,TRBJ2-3,TGTGCCACCAGTGATTTTGCGGATACGCAGTATTTT,CATSDFADTQYF
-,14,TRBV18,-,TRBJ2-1,TGTGCCAGCTCACCACCACGCGGAAACAATGAGCAGTTCTTC,CASSPPRGNNEQFF
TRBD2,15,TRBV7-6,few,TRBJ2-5,TGTGCCAGCAGCTGGGGACTAGCGGTTCAAGAGACCCAGTACTTC,CASSWGLAVQETQYF
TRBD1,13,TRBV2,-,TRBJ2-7,TGTGCCAGCAGCGGGGACAGATACTACGAGCAGTACTTC,CASSGDRYYEQYF
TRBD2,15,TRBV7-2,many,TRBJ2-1,TGTGCCAGCAGCTGGGCGGGAGGGTCCTACAATGAGCAGTTCTTC,CASSWAGGSYNEQFF
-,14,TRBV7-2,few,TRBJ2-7,TGTGCCAGCAGCCGCACAGGGTACTCCTACGAGCAGTACTTC,CASSRTGYSYEQYF
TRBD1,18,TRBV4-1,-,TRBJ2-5,TGCGCCAGCAGCCAAAGAGTTCCGGGACAGGGCGTTCGAGAGACCCAGTACTTC,CASSQRVPGQGVRETQYF
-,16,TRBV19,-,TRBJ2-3,TGTGCCAGTAGTAAGGTTAGAGCAGGTTTTGCGGATACGCAGTATTTT,CASSKVRAGFADTQYF
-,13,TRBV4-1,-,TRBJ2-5,TGCGCCCTTCCGCGCCGCGGGGTGGAGACCCAGTACTTC,CALPRRGVETQYF
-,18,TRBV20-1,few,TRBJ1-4,TGCAGTGCTAGTGAATGGGGAGCCCCCTATGCAACTAATGAAAAACTGTTTTTT,CSASEWGAPYATNEKLFF
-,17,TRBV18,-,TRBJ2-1,TGTGCCAGCTCACCCACCCCCGGGGCGGGAATAAGCAATGAGCAGTTCTTC,CASSPTPGAGISNEQFF
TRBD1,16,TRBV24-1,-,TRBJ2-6,TGTGCCACCAGTGACTCCACAGGGGCTGGGGCCAACGTCCTGACTTTC,CATSDSTGAGANVLTF
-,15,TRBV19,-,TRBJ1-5,TGTGCCAGTAGTATTGAACAGGGTGACGCTGGGCCCCAGCATTTT,CASSIEQGDAGPQHF
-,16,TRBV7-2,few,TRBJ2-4,TGTGCCAGCAGCCCCCGACCCAGACTAGCCAAAAACATTCAGTACTTC,CASSPRPRLAKNIQYF
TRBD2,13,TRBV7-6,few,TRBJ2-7,TGTGCCAGCAGCTTTGCGGGAGCCTACGAGCAGTACTTC,CASSFAGAYEQYF
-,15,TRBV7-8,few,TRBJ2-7,TGTGCCAGCAGCCGATCGCGACAGGCCCTTGTCGAGCAGTACTTC,CASSRSRQALVEQYF
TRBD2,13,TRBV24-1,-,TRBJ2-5,TGTGCCAGGGCCGGGACTAGCGAGGAGACCCAGTACTTC,CARAGTSEETQYF
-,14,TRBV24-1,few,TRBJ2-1,TGTGCCACCAGTGATTCCCAGGGGTACAATGAGCAGTTCTTC,CATSDSQGYNEQFF
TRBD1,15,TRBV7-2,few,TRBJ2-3,TGTGCCAGCAGTGTGCGGGGACAGGTCACAGATACGCAGTATTTT,CASSVRGQVTDTQYF
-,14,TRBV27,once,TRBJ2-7,TGTGCCAGCAGTTCACTTGACAGGTCCGGGGAGCAGTACTTC,CASSSLDRSGEQYF
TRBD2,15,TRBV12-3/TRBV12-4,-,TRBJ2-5,TGTGCCAGCAGTCCTTTAGCGGGAGCGCAAGAGACCCAGTACTTC,CASSPLAGAQETQYF
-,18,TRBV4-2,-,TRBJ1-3,TGTGCCAGCAGCCAAGGCCCCCGTTGGCCCATCTCTGGAAACACCATATATTTT,CASSQGPRWPISGNTIYF
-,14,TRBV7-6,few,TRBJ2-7,TGTGCCAGCAGCTTAGAACCAGACCTCTACGAGCAGTACTTC,CASSLEPDLYEQYF
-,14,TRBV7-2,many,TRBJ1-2,TGTGCCAGCAGCTTGGCAAGTGGTAACTATGGCTACACCTTC,CASSLASGNYGYTF
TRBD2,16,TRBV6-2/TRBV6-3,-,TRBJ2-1,TGTGCCAGCAGCCGGGCCCTAGCGGGGACCTACAATGAGCAGTTCTTC,CASSRALAGTYNEQFF
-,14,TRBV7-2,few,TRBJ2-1,TGTGCCAGCAGTACCGACGGGAGAGGGTCTGAGCAGTTCTTC,CASSTDGRGSEQFF
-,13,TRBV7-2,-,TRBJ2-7,TGTGCCAGCAGCTCTACACGGACCTACGAGCAGTACTTC,CASSSTRTYEQYF
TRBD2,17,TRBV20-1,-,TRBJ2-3,TGCAGTGCTAGAGATGCTGGGCTAGCGGGGAGCACAGATACGCAGTATTTT,CSARDAGLAGSTDTQYF
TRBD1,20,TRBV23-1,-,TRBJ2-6,TGCGCCAGCAGTCCCCGAGACCGGACAGGGTTTGGCTCTGGGGCCAACGTCCTGACTTTC,CASSPRDRTGFGSGANVLTF
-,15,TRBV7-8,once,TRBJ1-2,TGTGCCAGCAGCTTAGTTCGAGGGGGGTCTGGTGGCTACACCTTC,CASSLVRGGSGGYTF
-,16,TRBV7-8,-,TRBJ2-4,TGTGCCAGCAGCCTGGGTAGGGCCTTCACGTCAAACATTCAGTACTTC,CASSLGRAFTSNIQYF
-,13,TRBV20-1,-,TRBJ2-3,TGCAGTGCTAGAGGGCAGGGAACAGATACGCAGTATTTT,CSARGQGTDTQYF
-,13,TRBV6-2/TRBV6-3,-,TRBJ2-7,TGTGCCAGCCGCACAGGGGGGGTCTACGAGCAGTACTTC,CASRTGGVYEQYF
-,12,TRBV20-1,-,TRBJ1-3,TGCAGTGCCGCATCCCCGGGAAACACCATATATTTT,CSAASPGNTIYF
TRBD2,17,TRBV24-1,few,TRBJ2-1,TGTGCCACCAGTGATCTGACTAGCGCGAGCTCCTACAATGAGCAGTTCTTC,CATSDLTSASSYNEQFF
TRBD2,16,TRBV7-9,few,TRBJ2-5,TGTGCCAGCAGCTTACGGCTAGCGGGGCCCGGGGAGACCCAGTACTTC,CASSLRLAGPGETQYF
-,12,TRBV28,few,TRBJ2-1,TGTGCCAGCAGCCGACCGGGGGATGAGCAGTTCTTC,CASSRPGDEQFF
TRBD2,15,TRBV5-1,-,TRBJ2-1,TGCGCCAGCAGCTTGGATGCGGGAGAGTCCAATGAGCAGTTCTTC,CASSLDAGESNEQFF
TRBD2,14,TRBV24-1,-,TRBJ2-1,TGTGCCACCAGTGAAGCGGGACCCTACAATGAGCAGTTCTTC,CATSEAGPYNEQFF
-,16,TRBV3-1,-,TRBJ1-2,TGTGCCAGCAGCCAAGAACCCCCGTCGGGGTTCTATGGCTACACCTTC,CASSQEPPSGFYGYTF
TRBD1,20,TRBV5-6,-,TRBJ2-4,TGTGCCAGCAGCTTGCGGGGATGGACAGGGGGCGTATTAGCCAAAAACATTCAGTACTTC,CASSLRGWTGGVLAKNIQYF
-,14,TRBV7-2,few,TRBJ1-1,TGTGCCAGCAGCGTCCGGGGGATGAACACTGAAGCTTTCTTT,CASSVRGMNTEAFF
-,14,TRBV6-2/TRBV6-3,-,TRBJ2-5,TGTGCCAGCAGTGAACTAGCTCTACAAGAGACCCAGTACTTC,CASSELALQETQYF
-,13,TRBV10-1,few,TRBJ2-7,TGCGCCAGCATGGGTCAGGGAGACTACGAGCAGTACTTC,CASMGQGDYEQYF
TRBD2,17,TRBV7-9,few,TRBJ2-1,TGTGCCAGCAGCCCAGACCTTTCCGGGAGGGTACACAATGAGCAGTTCTTC,CASSPDLSGRVHNEQFF